This T cell receptor (beta chain) comes out of a study of blood T cell repertoires in COVID-19. Study information: Researchers got acute and convalescent COVID-19 samples from the United States, Italy and Spain. Nucleic acid was either cDNA or gDNA, and it came from T cells, B-cell-depleted T cells, or PBMCs.

How the authors handled the data: Reference gene primers were amplified, and this amplification served to estimate nucleated cell counts. Clones were sequenced by immunoSEQ multiplex PCR, and TCRdb holds only the in-frame ones, with some missing. The DNA gave D and trimming, while V, J and clone size come from that table. This table has 70,000 to 95,000 clones, roughly 80% appearing once. With 6 bases removed from V and 0 bases from J, the gap between germline ends came to 8 bases. There are 14 residues in the CDR3. CDR1 is LGHNA, CDR2 YSLEER, per germline. The clonotype comes from a woman aged 40 to 49 with active or convalescent COVID-19. This chain joins TRBV4-3 and TRBJ2-2, with a weak D call TRBD1 (5 bases). The sequenced sample consisted of peripheral blood. DNA for the CDR3: TGCGCCAGCAGACTCAGGGCGAACACCGGGGAGCTGTTTTTT. It specifies CASRLRANTGELFF.